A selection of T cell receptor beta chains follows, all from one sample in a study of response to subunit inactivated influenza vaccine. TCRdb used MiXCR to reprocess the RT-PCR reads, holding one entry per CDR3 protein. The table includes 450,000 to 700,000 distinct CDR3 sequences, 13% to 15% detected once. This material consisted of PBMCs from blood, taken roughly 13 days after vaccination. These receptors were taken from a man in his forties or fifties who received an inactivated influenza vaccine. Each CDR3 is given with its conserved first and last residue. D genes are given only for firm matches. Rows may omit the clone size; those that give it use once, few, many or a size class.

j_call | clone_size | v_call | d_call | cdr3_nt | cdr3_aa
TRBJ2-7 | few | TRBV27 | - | TGTGCCAGCAGTTTATTGTCTGGCGGGACCGGCGTTAACGAGCAGTACTTC | CASSLLSGGTGVNEQYF
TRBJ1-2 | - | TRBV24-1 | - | TGTGCCACCAGTGATCGACGGGACGGCTATGGCTACACCTTC | CATSDRRDGYGYTF
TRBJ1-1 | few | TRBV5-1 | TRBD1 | TGCGCCAGCAGCATCCCCGGGACAGGGTCGAACACTGAAGCTTTCTTT | CASSIPGTGSNTEAFF
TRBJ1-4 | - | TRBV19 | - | TGTGCCAGTAGTATTTCTTACGGGAAGAATGAAAAACTGTTTTTT | CASSISYGKNEKLFF
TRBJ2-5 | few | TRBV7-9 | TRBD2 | TGTGCCAGCAGAATTAGCGGGAGGTCTGGAGAGACCCAGTACTTC | CASRISGRSGETQYF
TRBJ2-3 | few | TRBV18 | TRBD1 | TGTGCCAGCTCACCACGGGACAGGGGAGTCACAGATACGCAGTATTTT | CASSPRDRGVTDTQYF
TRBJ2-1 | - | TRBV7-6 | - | TGTGCCAGCAGCTCCGGGACGGGGGGCGCCCCCTACAATGAGCAGTTCTTC | CASSSGTGGAPYNEQFF
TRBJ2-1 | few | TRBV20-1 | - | TGCAGTGCTAAACCCAGGGCGAACTACAATGAGCAGTTCTTC | CSAKPRANYNEQFF
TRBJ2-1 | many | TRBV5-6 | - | TGTGCCAGCAGCTTGGTGCTCGTAGCGGCTACCTACAATGAGCAGTTCTTC | CASSLVLVAATYNEQFF
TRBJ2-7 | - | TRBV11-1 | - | TGTGCCAGCAGGCCCACGCTTGGGGGCGGAATCGGTGGCTTTAACGAGCAGTACTTC | CASRPTLGGGIGGFNEQYF
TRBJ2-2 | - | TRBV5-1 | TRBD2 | TGCGCCAGCAGCTTGGCTCCAGCGGGAGAAATCACCGGGGAGCTGTTTTTT | CASSLAPAGEITGELFF
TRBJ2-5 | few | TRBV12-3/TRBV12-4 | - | TGTGCCAGCAGTTTATCTGCTGACCAGGAGACCCAGTACTTC | CASSLSADQETQYF
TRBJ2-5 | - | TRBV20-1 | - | TGCAGTGCTAGGGTTACAGGTGCCACAGAGACCCAGTACTTC | CSARVTGATETQYF
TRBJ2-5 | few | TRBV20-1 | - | TGCAGTGCTAGTTGGGCGTCCCCCGGGGAGACCCAGTACTTC | CSASWASPGETQYF
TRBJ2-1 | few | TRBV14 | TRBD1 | TGTGCCAGCGATTTACGGGACAGGTACAATGAGCAGTTCTTC | CASDLRDRYNEQFF
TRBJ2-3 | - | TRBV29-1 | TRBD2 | TGCAGCGTTGGACTAGCGGGGGGACCAAGTGCCCGATATACGCAGTATTTT | CSVGLAGGPSARYTQYF
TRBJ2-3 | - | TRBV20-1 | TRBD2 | TGCAGTGCTATAGCGGGAGGGACGGGGGATACGCAGTATTTT | CSAIAGGTGDTQYF
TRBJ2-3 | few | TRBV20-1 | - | TGCAGTGCTGGCTTTCCGACAGATACGCAGTATTTT | CSAGFPTDTQYF
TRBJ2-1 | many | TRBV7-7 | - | TGTGCCAGCAGCCTAGGGCATCTAGTTTCCTACAATGAGCAGTTCTTC | CASSLGHLVSYNEQFF
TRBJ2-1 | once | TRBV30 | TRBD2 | TGTGCCCCTAATAAAACTAGCGGTATTAACAATGAGCAGTTCTTC | CAPNKTSGINNEQFF
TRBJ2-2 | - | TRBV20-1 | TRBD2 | TGCAGTGCGGCCCTAGCGGAACCTTCCGGGGAGCTGTTTTTT | CSAALAEPSGELFF
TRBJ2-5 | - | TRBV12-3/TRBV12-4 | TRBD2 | TGTGCCAGCAGTTTATCCTGGACTAGCGTCTCCCGAGAGACCCAGTACTTC | CASSLSWTSVSRETQYF
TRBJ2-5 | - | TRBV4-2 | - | TGTGCCAGCAGCCAAGATGTTGGGTACGAGACCCAGTACTTC | CASSQDVGYETQYF
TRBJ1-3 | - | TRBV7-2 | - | TGTGCCAGCAGCCCCGCAGGGCCTTCTGGAAACACCATATATTTT | CASSPAGPSGNTIYF
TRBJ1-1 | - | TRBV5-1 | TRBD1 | TGCGCCAGCAGCATAGGACAGGGGGCGAACACTGAAGCTTTCTTT | CASSIGQGANTEAFF
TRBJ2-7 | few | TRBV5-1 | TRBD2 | TGCGCCAGCAGCCCTAAGACTAGCCTAACCCCCTACGAGCAGTACTTC | CASSPKTSLTPYEQYF
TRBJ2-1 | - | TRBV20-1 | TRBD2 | TGCAGTGCCCCAACGGGAGGTAGCGGGACCATCTACAATGAGCAGTTCTTC | CSAPTGGSGTIYNEQFF
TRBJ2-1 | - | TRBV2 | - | TGTGCCAGCAGTGAGGTGGTAGATAGGATATATGAGCAGTTCTTC | CASSEVVDRIYEQFF
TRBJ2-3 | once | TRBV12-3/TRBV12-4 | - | TGTGCCAGCCGGACCCCGGTGAAGACAGATACGCAGTATTTT | CASRTPVKTDTQYF
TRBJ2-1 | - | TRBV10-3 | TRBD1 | TGTGCCATCAGTGACGGACAGGGCTCCTACAATGAGCAGTTCTTC | CAISDGQGSYNEQFF
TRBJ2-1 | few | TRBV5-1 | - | TGCGCCAGCAGCTCTTCGGACGTCGAGCAGTTCTTC | CASSSSDVEQFF
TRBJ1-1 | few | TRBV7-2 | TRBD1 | TGTGCCAGCAGCTCCCCACAGGGGTGGACTGAAGCTTTCTTT | CASSSPQGWTEAFF